The subject of this entry is one T cell receptor (beta chain). V was trimmed by 0 bases and J by 1 base, leaving 11 bases between them. The CDR3 is made up of 15 amino acids. Germline V gene sequence: CDR1 SGHKS, CDR2 YYEKEE (reference sequence). This sample is part of a study of shared clonotypes between healthy human individuals. Profiled with immunoSEQ multiplex PCR; TCRdb holds only in-frame clones, not every one. The data contain under 1 million clones, around 93% of them seen just once; the ten biggest clones take up 24%. Naivety among CD8 cells was defined by CD45RO negativity and positive CCR7 selection, thereby excluding terminally differentiated effector memory CD45RA+ cells.

The sequenced material came from naive CD8+ T cells sorted from blood. The origin of this receptor is a man aged 25-45 years in good health. The V gene is TRBV5-5, the J gene TRBJ2-7, with a tentative D call TRBD2 (6 bases). This CDR3 reads CASSLDGGISYEQYF. The CDR3 nucleotides are TGTGCCAGCAGCTTGGACGGCGGGATATCCTACGAGCAGTACTTC.